The 29 T cell receptor beta chains listed next were all sequenced from one sample in a study of CD8+CD57+ T cells in acquired aplastic anemia. Genomic DNA constituted the template upon which TCR beta VDJ and CDR3 profiling was performed. TCRdb processed the reads anew with MiXCR; each CDR3 protein has one entry. The sample lists some 47,000 distinct CDR3 sequences, roughly 69% occurring once. The sample comprised sorted CD4+, CD8+, or CD8+CD57+ T cells (not recorded which) from PBMCs. The receptors derive from a human donor in good health, serving as a control.

At least ten counts were recorded for this clonotype. V and J are TRBV28 and TRBJ2-2; D might be TRBD1 (6 bases). The CDR3 length is 13 residues. Trimming took off 8 bases at V and 5 bases at J, with 12 bases between the two ends. Looked up from germline, CDR1 is MDHEN and CDR2 is SYDVKM. The CDR3 loop reads CASFNRATGELFF. The CDR3 DNA reads as TGTGCCAGCTTCAACAGGGCAACCGGGGAGCTGTTTTTT.

V usage is TRBV19 and J usage is TRBJ1-2, with a weak D call TRBD1 (6 bases). Germline CDR1 is LNHDA and CDR2 is SQIVND (reference sequence). The germline V and J ends were trimmed by 6 bases and 1 base, with 12 bases remaining between them. This CDR3 has 14 residues. The CDR3 sequence: CASSPGHLNYGYTF. The CDR3 region has the DNA TGTGCCAGTAGCCCGGGACACCTTAACTATGGCTACACCTTC.

The chain is built from TRBV29-1 and TRBJ1-3; D is unclear. Looked up from germline, CDR1 is SQVTM and CDR2 is ANQGSEA. The CDR3 is 12 residues long. The V gene lost 6 bases and the J gene lost 0 bases, with 6 bases spanning the gap. The CDR3 DNA is TGCAGCGTAATTAGCTCTGGAAACACCATATATTTT. Protein product: CSVISSGNTIYF.

The chain uses TRBV5-4 and TRBJ2-2; D might be TRBD2 (6 bases). Trimming removed 4 bases at V and 4 bases at J, with 14 bases between. CDR1 is SGHNT, CDR2 YYREEE, per germline (reference sequence). The CDR3 has 15 residues. CDR3 nucleotides: TGTGCCAGCAGCGGCGTAAGGGGAGGCACCGGGGAGCTGTTTTTT. Encoded protein: CASSGVRGGTGELFF. Combining the CDR3 with reference TRBV5-4 and TRBJ2-2 gives the whole variable domain ETGVTQSPTHLIKTRGQQVTLRCSSQSGHNTVSWYQQALGQGPQFIFQYYREEENGRGNFPPRFSGLQFPNYSSELNVNALELDDSALYLCASSGVRGGTGELFFGEGSRLTVL.

This chain connects TRBV2 to TRBJ2-1; D possibly corresponds to TRBD2 (5 bases). With 5 bases removed from V and 4 bases from J, the gap between germline ends came to 6 bases. Per germline, CDR1 SNHLY and CDR2 FYNNEI. This CDR3 comprises 12 residues. CDR3 region: CASSRGYNEQFF. The CDR3 DNA reads TGTGCCAGCAGTCGCGGGTACAATGAGCAGTTCTTC.

The gene calls are TRBV20-1 and TRBJ2-7, with 11 bases identical to TRBD2. The CDR3 is made up of 18 amino acids. The germline V gene encodes CDR1 DFQATT and CDR2 SNEGSKA (reference sequence). After removal of 0 bases from V and 0 bases from J, the junction contained 10 bases not matched to a gene. CDR3 nucleotide sequence: TGCAGTGCTAGAGATCTGTTAGCGGGAGGGCCGAGCTCCTACGAGCAGTACTTC. Amino acids: CSARDLLAGGPSSYEQYF.

This chain links TRBV2 with TRBJ2-7, with D hard to call. CDR3 length equals 13 residues. The germline V and J ends were trimmed by 2 bases and 3 bases, with 8 bases remaining between them. The germline gives CDR1 SNHLY, CDR2 FYNNEI. The CDR3 DNA follows: TGTGCCAGCAGTGAATGGGTAAACTACGAGCAGTACTTC. Its protein is CASSEWVNYEQYF.

The rearrangement uses TRBV25-1 and TRBJ1-5; no reliable D call. With 1 base removed from V and 6 bases from J, the gap between germline ends came to 7 bases. CDR3 length equals 13 residues. Germline assignment: CDR1 MGHDK and CDR2 SYGVNS. CDR3 nucleotide sequence: TGTGCCAGCAGTGAATTAGACGGTCAGCCCCAGCATTTT. It encodes CASSELDGQPQHF. Full variable domain (remainder filled in from reference TRBV25-1 and TRBJ1-5): EADIYQTPRYLVIGTGKKITLECSQTMGHDKMYWYQQDPGMELHLIHYSYGVNSTEKGDLSSESTVSRIRTEHFPLTLESARPSHTSQYLCASSELDGQPQHFGDGTRLSIL.

The chain has TRBV11-1 and TRBJ2-7, with TRBD1 identical over 11 bases. There are 15 residues in the CDR3. Losses at the gene ends were 5 bases for V and 0 bases for J; bases not matched to a gene: 3. CDR1 is SGHAT and CDR2 is FQDESV in the germline V gene (reference sequence). The CDR3 spells CASSQGQGGSYEQYF. DNA for the CDR3: TGTGCCAGCAGCCAGGGACAGGGGGGCTCCTACGAGCAGTACTTC.

By share, this clonotype counts as medium-sized (0.01 to 0.1%). This sequence joins TRBV24-1 and TRBJ2-1; TRBD2 might be the D (6 bases). CDR1 is KGHDR, CDR2 SFDVKD, per germline. The CDR3 runs to 13 residues. Trimming shortened V by 5 bases and J by 8 bases, and 12 bases separated the two germline ends. For the CDR3, the DNA is TGTGCCACCAGTGTGCGGGATGCCGATGAGCAGTTCTTC. It encodes CATSVRDADEQFF.

The CDR3 sequence: CASSWGWEQYF. The CDR3 DNA reads as TGTGCCAGCAGCTGGGGATGGGAGCAGTACTTC. This sequence joins TRBV5-6 and TRBJ2-7, with D hard to call. Germline V lookup: CDR1 SGHDT, CDR2 YYEEEE. Trimming left V 3 bases short and J 7 bases short, with 8 bases between. The CDR3 has 11 amino acids.

This clonotype was detected a few times. The chain combines TRBV19 with TRBJ1-3; D possibly corresponds to TRBD1 (5 bases). The V end was cut by 5 bases, the J end by 4 bases, with 15 bases between. Per germline, CDR1 LNHDA and CDR2 SQIVND (reference sequence). The CDR3 length is 15 residues. CDR3 sequence reads: CASSPHLGEGNTIYF. The CDR3 region has the DNA TGTGCCAGTAGTCCCCACCTAGGGGAAGGAAACACCATATATTTT.

By share, this clonotype counts as medium-sized. The chain is built from TRBV20-1 and TRBJ2-7; TRBD2 matches 12 bases. Germline CDR1 and CDR2: DFQATT and SNEGSKA (reference sequence). This CDR3 has 15 residues. V lost 3 bases to trimming and J lost 0 bases; unmatched junction nucleotides: 3. For the CDR3, the DNA is TGCAGTGCTAGCCGACTAGCGGGAGACTCCTACGAGCAGTACTTC. It translates to CSASRLAGDSYEQYF.

This chain links TRBV25-1 with TRBJ1-2; 7 nucleotides match TRBD1. The V gene's germline CDR1 is MGHDK and CDR2 SYGVNS. Trimming cost V 8 bases and J 4 bases; bases outside gene matches: 7. CDR3 length: 13 residues. The CDR3 region is CASSDRVGYGYTF. CDR3 DNA sequence: TGTGCCAGCTCAGACAGGGTTGGCTATGGCTACACCTTC.

The chain recombines TRBV2 with TRBJ2-5; TRBD1 matches 10 bases. Unmatched junction bases numbered 2, after V lost 4 bases and J lost 3 bases. The CDR3 sequence is 14 residues long. The germline V gene has CDR1 SNHLY and CDR2 FYNNEI. In DNA form, the CDR3 reads TGTGCCAGCAGTGGACAGGGGGCGGAAGAGACCCAGTACTTC. It encodes CASSGQGAEETQYF.

This clonotype was found many times. The rearrangement links TRBV27 to TRBJ2-1; 7 nucleotides align to TRBD1. Looked up from germline, CDR1 is MNHEY and CDR2 is SMNVEV (reference sequence). V was clipped by 8 bases and J by 2 bases; unmatched bases: 6. CDR3 length: 14 amino acids. The CDR3 DNA reads TGTGCCAGCGCTGCCCAGGGGGCCTACAATGAGCAGTTCTTC. It yields the protein CASAAQGAYNEQFF.

The chain joins TRBV9 to TRBJ1-1; tentative D call: TRBD1 (6 bases). V was pared by 0 bases and J by 1 base, with 13 bases between. Germline V gene data show CDR1 as SGDLS and CDR2 as YYNGEE. The CDR3 contains 16 residues. The CDR3 reads CASSVDPRGKNTEAFF. The CDR3 DNA is TGTGCCAGCAGCGTAGATCCCAGGGGCAAGAACACTGAAGCTTTCTTT.

The chain has TRBV7-2 and TRBJ2-3; D is uncertain. The CDR3 consists of 11 residues. The germline V gene encodes CDR1 SGHTA and CDR2 FQGNSA. The V end lost 2 bases, the J end lost 5 bases, and 2 bases lay between the germline ends. This CDR3 is CASSLRDTQYF. Written as DNA, the CDR3 is TGTGCCAGCAGCTTAAGAGATACGCAGTATTTT.

There are many counts of this clonotype. The chain uses TRBV6-5 and TRBJ2-5; TRBD1 aligns across 8 bases. The J segment lost 2 bases and the V segment lost 5 bases, leaving 4 bases of the junction unmatched. The CDR3 consists of 14 residues. Germline V lookup: CDR1 MNHEY, CDR2 SVGAGI. This CDR3 is CASSPGTGQETQYF. The CDR3 bases are TGTGCCAGCAGTCCAGGGACAGGACAAGAGACCCAGTACTTC.

V is TRBV29-1 and J is TRBJ2-5; perhaps TRBD1 as D (5 bases). V was cut by 4 bases and J by 3 bases, with 9 bases left in between. The germline gives CDR1 SQVTM, CDR2 ANQGSEA. CDR3 length equals 12 residues. The CDR3 DNA follows: TGCAGCGTTGCCACAGGAGAAGAGACCCAGTACTTC. Protein sequence: CSVATGEETQYF.

The gene calls are TRBV15 and TRBJ2-7, with TRBD1 identical over 10 bases. The CDR3 loop spans 15 amino acids. CDR1 is LNHNV and CDR2 is YYDKDF in the germline V gene (reference sequence). J was trimmed by 6 bases and V by 2 bases; bases with no gene match: 7. CDR3 in DNA: TGTGCCACCAGCAGATCGGGACAGGGGACCTGCGAGCAGTACTTC. It yields the protein CATSRSGQGTCEQYF.

The chain is built from TRBV11-1 and TRBJ2-3; D uncertain. Germline CDR1 is SGHAT and CDR2 is FQDESV (reference sequence). Trimming removed 3 bases at V and 0 bases at J, with 10 bases between. This CDR3 comprises 15 residues. As DNA, the CDR3 is TGTGCCAGCAGCTTGAGTCCGACTAGCACAGATACGCAGTATTTT. Translation: CASSLSPTSTDTQYF.

The rearrangement uses TRBV7-9 and TRBJ1-1; TRBD1 matches 8 bases. Losses at the gene ends were 6 bases for V and 0 bases for J; bases not matched to a gene: 9. The CDR3 is made up of 16 amino acids. Per germline, CDR1 SEHNR and CDR2 FQNEAQ (reference sequence). The CDR3 sequence: CASRSGTGLMNTEAFF. For the CDR3, the DNA is TGTGCCAGCAGGTCCGGGACAGGTCTTATGAACACTGAAGCTTTCTTT.

The chain joins TRBV19 to TRBJ1-1, with 11 bases fitting TRBD1. From germline, CDR1 is LNHDA and CDR2 SQIVND (reference sequence). The CDR3 is made up of 15 amino acids. V was clipped by 4 bases and J by 3 bases; unmatched bases: 4. The CDR3: CASSTWDRGDTEAFF. Written as DNA, the CDR3 is TGTGCCAGTAGTACCTGGGACAGGGGGGACACTGAAGCTTTCTTT.

CDR3 amino acids: CASSSHRDSQETQYF. In DNA, the CDR3 is TGTGCCAGCAGTTCTCACAGGGACTCCCAAGAGACCCAGTACTTC. This chain joins TRBV2 and TRBJ2-5, with D possibly being TRBD1 or TRBD2 (6 bases each). The CDR3 totals 15 residues. Trimming took 5 bases from V and 1 from J, leaving 14 bases between them. The germline V gene has CDR1 SNHLY and CDR2 FYNNEI.

This clonotype was seen only a few times. V is TRBV10-1 and J is TRBJ2-1; 14 positions match TRBD2. This CDR3 comprises 18 residues. Germline CDR1 is WNHNN and CDR2 is SYGVQD (reference sequence). Germline trimming cut 3 bases from V and 5 bases from J; bases unmatched to any gene: 9. The CDR3 loop is CASSETTSGREIDNEQFF. Written as DNA, the CDR3 is TGCGCCAGCAGTGAAACGACTAGCGGGAGGGAAATCGACAATGAGCAGTTCTTC.

The chain employs TRBV10-3 and TRBJ2-1, with 9 bases lining up with TRBD2. The J segment lost 7 bases and the V segment lost 7 bases, leaving 8 bases of the junction unmatched. The germline CDR1 and CDR2 sequences are ENHRY and SYGVKD. The CDR3 totals 14 residues. Here the CDR3 reads CAIKTSGDLNEQFF. In DNA form, the CDR3 reads TGTGCCATCAAGACTAGCGGTGATTTGAATGAGCAGTTCTTC.

CDR3 DNA sequence: TGTGCCAGTAATGTCCTTGGGGACCCTAGCTATGGCTACACCTTC. It codes for CASNVLGDPSYGYTF. This chain links TRBV19 with TRBJ1-2, with a weak D call TRBD1 (5 bases). CDR1 is LNHDA and CDR2 is SQIVND in the germline V gene (reference sequence). The ends were cut back, 7 bases at V and 4 bases at J, with 19 bases in the middle. The CDR3 sequence is 15 residues long.

This clonotype was counted only a few times. The chain is built from TRBV7-2 and TRBJ1-1; 7 bases are shared with TRBD1. This CDR3 has 15 amino acids. J gave up 7 bases and V 5 bases, and 13 bases lay outside the gene matches. CDR1 and CDR2 from the germline V gene are SGHTA and FQGNSA. The CDR3 coding sequence is TGTGCCAGCAGCCCAGGGGGGGGCGGCCTACATGAAGCTTTCTTT. This sequence encodes CASSPGGGGLHEAFF.